These T cell receptor beta chains were read from a single sample in a study of T-cell memory formation after mild COVID-19. TCRdb re-analysed the 5' RACE reads in MiXCR, keeping a single row per CDR3 protein. The sample consists of 300,000 to 400,000 distinct CDR3 sequences, over 25% of them appearing once. The specimen was PBMCs or a T cell subset sorted from them (not recorded which). Source of these receptors: an adult woman who had mild COVID-19 (a few samples of this study predate the infection). Cell type and time point are not known. The CDR3 runs from the conserved cysteine through the conserved F or W. Fields, in order: D gene, J gene, clone size, V gene, CDR3 protein, CDR3 DNA. D genes are given only for firm matches. Not every row has a clone size; where given, it reads once, few, many or a size class.

D gene: NA
J gene: TRBJ2-7
clone size: NA
V gene: TRBV7-8
CDR3 protein: CASSALRGSYEQYF
CDR3 DNA: TGTGCCAGCAGCGCCCTACGGGGATCCTACGAGCAGTACTTC

D gene: NA
J gene: TRBJ2-3
clone size: few
V gene: TRBV4-1
CDR3 protein: CASSQASTGRGSSDTQYF
CDR3 DNA: TGCGCCAGCAGCCAAGCCTCGACGGGGAGGGGGTCGTCGGATACGCAGTATTTT

D gene: TRBD2
J gene: TRBJ2-3
clone size: NA
V gene: TRBV15
CDR3 protein: CATSRRTSRRGVSTQYF
CDR3 DNA: TGTGCCACCAGCAGAAGGACTAGCCGGCGGGGTGTGAGTACGCAGTATTTT

D gene: NA
J gene: TRBJ2-3
clone size: few
V gene: TRBV11-2
CDR3 protein: CASSHWGGSTDTQYF
CDR3 DNA: TGTGCCAGCAGCCATTGGGGGGGCAGCACAGATACGCAGTATTTT

D gene: NA
J gene: TRBJ1-2
clone size: many
V gene: TRBV3-1
CDR3 protein: CASSQGNYGYTF
CDR3 DNA: TGTGCCAGCAGCCAGGGGAACTATGGCTACACCTTC

D gene: TRBD1
J gene: TRBJ2-7
clone size: few
V gene: TRBV5-5
CDR3 protein: CASSMGQSYEQYF
CDR3 DNA: TGTGCCAGCAGCATGGGACAGTCCTACGAGCAGTACTTC

D gene: NA
J gene: TRBJ2-5
clone size: NA
V gene: TRBV6-5
CDR3 protein: CASSRESQETQYF
CDR3 DNA: TGTGCCAGCAGCCGCGAGTCGCAAGAGACCCAGTACTTC

D gene: TRBD1
J gene: TRBJ2-3
clone size: many
V gene: TRBV12-3/TRBV12-4
CDR3 protein: CASSLRDRGTDTQYF
CDR3 DNA: TGTGCCAGCAGTCTCCGGGACAGGGGCACAGATACGCAGTATTTT

D gene: NA
J gene: TRBJ2-5
clone size: NA
V gene: TRBV29-1
CDR3 protein: CSVGTRGNQETQYF
CDR3 DNA: TGCAGCGTTGGGACGAGGGGAAACCAAGAGACCCAGTACTTC

D gene: NA
J gene: TRBJ1-6
clone size: NA
V gene: TRBV7-2
CDR3 protein: CASSLAGAGNSPLHF
CDR3 DNA: TGTGCCAGCAGCTTAGCGGGGGCAGGGAATTCACCCCTCCACTTT

D gene: NA
J gene: TRBJ2-7
clone size: few
V gene: TRBV20-1
CDR3 protein: CSANGNQRSSYEQYF
CDR3 DNA: TGCAGTGCTAACGGTAACCAGCGAAGCTCCTACGAGCAGTACTTC

D gene: NA
J gene: TRBJ2-3
clone size: NA
V gene: TRBV20-1
CDR3 protein: CSARERERAQYF
CDR3 DNA: TGCAGTGCTAGAGAGAGGGAGCGCGCGCAGTATTTT

D gene: NA
J gene: TRBJ2-7
clone size: few
V gene: TRBV9
CDR3 protein: CASSVAGNDFSYEQYF
CDR3 DNA: TGTGCCAGCAGCGTAGCGGGGAACGATTTTAGTTACGAGCAGTACTTC